The rows below give T cell receptor beta chains drawn from one sample of a study of T-cell reconstitution after alpha-beta-depleted transplantation in children. TCRdb independently ran MiXCR on the PCR reads; one entry per CDR3 protein. The table lists some 310,000 distinct CDR3 sequences, around 25% of them singletons. Source: PBMCs, mostly from graft donor cells, taken 180 days after TCRalphabeta/CD19-depleted stem cell transplant. These receptors came from a male patient under 18 who had a stem cell transplant for acute lymphoblastic leukemia, so the T cells may come from the graft donor. The CDR3 runs from the conserved cysteine through the conserved F or W. A D gene is named only where the DNA matches it firmly. Expanded clones get a size class; other rows say once, few or many, or leave the size out.

abundance,v_gene,d_gene,j_gene,CDR3nt,CDR3aa
few,TRBV5-1,TRBD1,TRBJ2-7,TGCGCCAGCAGCAGGGGACAGGGGGTGTCCTACGAGCAGTACTTC,CASSRGQGVSYEQYF
.,TRBV11-2,.,TRBJ1-1,TGTGCCAGCTGCCTGGGGATTCCGGGTTGCGCTGAAGCTTTCTTT,CASCLGIPGCAEAFF
few,TRBV29-1,.,TRBJ2-1,TGCAGCGTTGAAAAGCCCTACAATGAGCAGTTCTTC,CSVEKPYNEQFF
few,TRBV27,.,TRBJ2-7,TGTGCCAGCAGTTTTGCCGGGATATCCTACGAGCAGTACTTC,CASSFAGISYEQYF
.,TRBV9,.,TRBJ1-5,TGTGCCAGCAGCTCGGGGGGGGCCCCCTATCAGCCCCAGCATTTT,CASSSGGAPYQPQHF
few,TRBV5-6,TRBD1,TRBJ2-7,TGTGCCAGCAGCTTGGTGGACAGGAGTGCCTACGAGCAGTACTTC,CASSLVDRSAYEQYF
few,TRBV12-3/TRBV12-4,.,TRBJ2-2,TGTGCCAGCAGGGGGACCCTCGCCGGGGAGCTGTTTTTT,CASRGTLAGELFF
once,TRBV4-2,.,TRBJ1-2,TGTGCCAGCAGCCAAGATTTGGGACGTGGCTACACCTTC,CASSQDLGRGYTF
.,TRBV7-6,TRBD2,TRBJ2-5,TGTGCCAGCAGCTCGGGACTAGGGAGGGTAAAGACCCAGTACTTC,CASSSGLGRVKTQYF
many,TRBV5-1,.,TRBJ2-2,TGCGCCAGCAGCTTGCTAGGCGCGGACACCGGGGAGCTGTTTTTT,CASSLLGADTGELFF
.,TRBV5-1,.,TRBJ2-2,TGCGCCAGCAGCTTGGCGGCAGGGAGCACCGGGGAGCTGTTTTTT,CASSLAAGSTGELFF
.,TRBV4-1,.,TRBJ2-3,TGCGCCAGCAGCTCAGGACCCCGCACAGATACGCAGTATTTT,CASSSGPRTDTQYF
.,TRBV5-5,.,TRBJ2-7,TGTGCCAGCAGCTTGGCTCCGTTCGACGGGTACGAGCAGTACTTC,CASSLAPFDGYEQYF
.,TRBV5-6,.,TRBJ1-3,TGTGCCAGCAGCTGGGGGATTGGAAACACCATATATTTT,CASSWGIGNTIYF
few,TRBV6-5,.,TRBJ1-3,TGTGCCAGCAGTTATAAAGGGGTTGGAAACACCATATATTTT,CASSYKGVGNTIYF
few,TRBV20-1,.,TRBJ1-2,TGCAGTGCAGATCCGCAGGGAGTGGGTCATGGCTACACCTTC,CSADPQGVGHGYTF
few,TRBV4-1,.,TRBJ1-2,TGCGCCAGCAGCCCGGGGGGCAGCCTCTATGGCTACACCTTC,CASSPGGSLYGYTF
.,TRBV20-1,.,TRBJ2-7,TGCAGTTACCGTAGGGTCAGCTCCTACGAGCAGTACTTC,CSYRRVSSYEQYF
many,TRBV7-9,.,TRBJ2-5,TGTGCCAGCACCCCGTTCTCCCAAGAGACCCAGTACTTC,CASTPFSQETQYF
many,TRBV5-1,TRBD1,TRBJ2-3,TGCGCCAGCAGCGGCCCGGGACAGTTGCGCACAGATACGCAGTATTTT,CASSGPGQLRTDTQYF
many,TRBV5-6,.,TRBJ1-2,TGTGCCAGCAGCCAGGGCAGGGGAAACTATGGCTACACCTTC,CASSQGRGNYGYTF
.,TRBV4-1,TRBD2,TRBJ2-7,TGCGCCAGCAGCCCGAAGGGACTAGCGGGAGTGTTTGGCACCTACGAGCAGTACTTC,CASSPKGLAGVFGTYEQYF
.,TRBV7-9,.,TRBJ2-3,TGTGCCAGCAGCCCCATTTTGACCGCCCCAGATACGCAGTATTTT,CASSPILTAPDTQYF
.,TRBV24-1,.,TRBJ2-1,TGTGCCACCAGTGATCCCCGGGTCCTCAATGAGCAGTTCTTC,CATSDPRVLNEQFF
.,TRBV4-1,.,TRBJ2-1,TGCGCCAGCAGCCAATTAATCCGGCGGGGGCAGGGGGCGAAATACGGTGAGCAGTTCTTC,CASSQLIRRGQGAKYGEQFF
few,TRBV7-9,.,TRBJ2-3,TGTGCCAGCAACCCTCTCGCGGTTGCTACGCAGTATTTT,CASNPLAVATQYF
.,TRBV4-1,TRBD1,TRBJ1-2,TGCGCCAGCAGCCAAGGTGGGACAGGGGATGGCTACACCTTC,CASSQGGTGDGYTF
.,TRBV7-6,.,TRBJ2-2,TGTGCCAGCAGCCCCATGACTAGTCCCGCCGGGGAGCTGTTTTTT,CASSPMTSPAGELFF
few,TRBV5-1,.,TRBJ2-5,TGCGCCAGCGGAGAGATAGGACAAGAGACCCAGTACTTC,CASGEIGQETQYF
few,TRBV20-1,.,TRBJ2-3,TGCAGTGCTAGTAAGTCGGGCACAGATACGCAGTATTTT,CSASKSGTDTQYF
.,TRBV10-3,TRBD1,TRBJ1-2,TGTGCCATGAGGACAGGGGTTAACTATGGCTACACCTTC,CAMRTGVNYGYTF
.,TRBV2,.,TRBJ2-1,TGTGCCAGCAGTGGGACACCCCTGCATGAGCAGTTCTTC,CASSGTPLHEQFF
few,TRBV7-8,TRBD1,TRBJ2-3,TGTGCCAGCAGTGAGGACAGGGTGCAGACAGATACGCAGTATTTT,CASSEDRVQTDTQYF
once,TRBV27,.,TRBJ2-1,TGTGCCAGCAGTTTGTTTGGGCCGGGGGGCACGTACAATGAGCAGTTCTTC,CASSLFGPGGTYNEQFF
.,TRBV29-1,.,TRBJ2-5,TGCAGCGTTGTCCGCCCCCAAGAGACCCAGTACTTC,CSVVRPQETQYF
.,TRBV3-1,TRBD2,TRBJ2-7,TGTGCCAGCAGCCCTAGAACCGCTAGCGGGAGTTACGAGCAGTACTTC,CASSPRTASGSYEQYF
.,TRBV11-1,TRBD2,TRBJ2-2,TGTGCCAGCATTATGGGCCTAGCGGGAGGACTGAACACCGGGGAGCTGTTTTTT,CASIMGLAGGLNTGELFF